These T cell receptor beta chains were read from a single sample in a study of blood T cell repertoires in COVID-19. Assay: immunoSEQ multiplex PCR; the TCRdb copy retains only in-frame clones and omits some. The top ten clones hold 7.9% of a sample with about 120,000 clones, roughly four fifths of them seen once. The sample consisted of peripheral blood. The origin of the receptors is a human donor in a cohort sampled during active COVID-19. The CDR3 runs from the conserved cysteine through the conserved F or W. D genes are given only for firm matches. Size is omitted from some rows. Given values are once, few, many or a class for expanded clones.

clone size	V gene	D gene	J gene	CDR3 DNA	CDR3 protein
.	TRBV5-6	.	TRBJ2-7	TGTGCCAGCAGCTTGCCTTCAGGGGGGCACGAGCAGTACTTC	CASSLPSGGHEQYF
.	TRBV6-5	.	TRBJ1-2	TGTGCCAGCAGTTCTTTCTCAAGGGGCCTGAACTATGGCTACACCTTC	CASSSFSRGLNYGYTF
.	TRBV11-2	.	TRBJ1-6	TGTGCCAGCAGCTTAGAGTTTTGGGAGACTAATTCACCCCTCCACTTT	CASSLEFWETNSPLHF
.	TRBV3-1/TRBV3-2	TRBD1	TRBJ2-7	TGTGCCAGCAGCCAGAACCTGGGACAGTTCTACGAGCAGTACTTC	CASSQNLGQFYEQYF
.	TRBV18	.	TRBJ2-7	TGTGCCAGCTCACCGACAGGCTCCGGGTCACCCTTTTCCTACGAGCAGTACTTC	CASSPTGSGSPFSYEQYF
.	TRBV28	.	TRBJ2-7	TGTGCCAGCACTACAGGGTCTCGGTACGAGCAGTACTTC	CASTTGSRYEQYF
.	TRBV5-6	TRBD1	TRBJ2-7	TGTGCCAGCAGCTCGGGGACAGGAGCCTCCGAGCAGTACTTC	CASSSGTGASEQYF
.	TRBV28	.	TRBJ2-6	TGTGCCAGCAGCAAGATGCGCTCTGGGGCCAACGTCCTGACTTTC	CASSKMRSGANVLTF
.	TRBV4-1	.	TRBJ2-7	TGCGCCAGCAGCCAAGACAGGGGCAGCACCTACGAGCAGTACTTC	CASSQDRGSTYEQYF
.	TRBV19	.	TRBJ1-2	TGTGCCAGTAGTATAGAGGGCGACAGGAACTATGGCTACACCTTC	CASSIEGDRNYGYTF
.	TRBV7-2	.	TRBJ2-5	TGTGCCAGCAGCTTAATCCCGGGTGAGACCCAGTACTTC	CASSLIPGETQYF
.	TRBV19	.	TRBJ1-3	TGTGCCAGTAGTACGACACCCGGAAACACCATATATTTT	CASSTTPGNTIYF
once	TRBV5-8	TRBD2	TRBJ2-7	TGTGCCAGCAGCTTGTCTAGACTAGCGGGAGCTGACGAGCAGTACTTC	CASSLSRLAGADEQYF
once	TRBV7-3	.	TRBJ2-5	TGTGCCAGCAGCTCCCGAGGGGGAGGGACCCAAGAGACCCAGTACTTC	CASSSRGGGTQETQYF
few	TRBV5-1	.	TRBJ2-4	TGCGCCAGCAGCTTGCGGAGGGAAGTAGCCAAAAACATTCAGTACTTC	CASSLRREVAKNIQYF
few	TRBV2	.	TRBJ1-2	TGTGCCAGCAGTGAAGGAGCCTTGAACTATGGCTACACCTTC	CASSEGALNYGYTF
.	TRBV19	.	TRBJ2-2	TGTGCCAGTAGTTGGTTCGGCACCGGGGAGCTGTTTTTT	CASSWFGTGELFF
.	TRBV27	.	TRBJ1-3	TGTGCCAGCAGCTCGGGGTGGGGCTCTGGAAACACCATATATTTT	CASSSGWGSGNTIYF
.	TRBV5-1	TRBD1	TRBJ2-6	TGCGCCAGCAGTTGGACAGGACCCAGTTCTGGGGCCAACGTCCTGACTTTC	CASSWTGPSSGANVLTF
few	TRBV5-1	TRBD1	TRBJ2-7	TGCGCCAGCAGCCCCGGGACAGGGGTTAGTCCGGGCGAGCAGTACTTC	CASSPGTGVSPGEQYF
.	TRBV19	.	TRBJ2-7	TGTGCCAGTAGTATAGGGGCCTACTACGAGCAGTACTTC	CASSIGAYYEQYF
.	TRBV28	.	TRBJ1-5	TGTGCCAGCAGTATACCTAACCGCAATCAGCCCCAGCATTTT	CASSIPNRNQPQHF
.	TRBV5-1	TRBD2	TRBJ2-1	TGCGCCAGCAGCGCTACTAGCGGGAGGGCCGGTGACGATGAGCAGTTCTTC	CASSATSGRAGDDEQFF
many	TRBV7-9	TRBD1	TRBJ2-1	TGTGCCAGCAGCTTCAGTAACAGGGGTCTAGCCAATGAGCAGTTCTTC	CASSFSNRGLANEQFF
.	TRBV6-6	.	TRBJ2-7	TGTGCCAGCACCGCGTCCAGGGGCTACGAGCAGTACTTC	CASTASRGYEQYF
.	TRBV4-1	.	TRBJ2-7	TGCGCCAGCAGCCAAGAAGACAGAGAATGGTACGAGCAGTACTTC	CASSQEDREWYEQYF
.	TRBV6-5	.	TRBJ1-1	TGTGCCAGCAGTTACTCTATTAAAAATGAAGCTTTCTTT	CASSYSIKNEAFF
.	TRBV30	.	TRBJ2-7	TGTGCCTGGAGTGTTCGAGGGCGTGGCGAGCAGTACTTC	CAWSVRGRGEQYF
.	TRBV11-2	.	TRBJ2-7	TGTGCCAGCAGACAAGACTACGAGCAGTACTTC	CASRQDYEQYF
.	TRBV6-5	.	TRBJ2-3	TGTGCCAGCAGGTGGGGGGCGGGGGCGGCAGATACGCAGTATTTT	CASRWGAGAADTQYF
.	TRBV2	.	TRBJ1-2	TGTGCCAGCAGTGAAAGGTCAGCGAAAAGTAACTATGGCTACACCTTC	CASSERSAKSNYGYTF